The rows below give T cell receptor beta chains drawn from one sample of a study of T cell changes during pregnancy in multiple sclerosis. Profiling relied on immunoSEQ multiplex PCR, and the TCRdb table lists in-frame clones only, not all of them. The sample lists 55,000 to 80,000 clones, 90% to 95% occurring once. Source: peripheral blood, taken in the third trimester of pregnancy. These receptors originate from a female donor with multiple sclerosis, enrolled in a pregnancy study. The CDR3 runs from the conserved cysteine through the conserved F or W. Fields, in order: J gene, D gene, V gene, CDR3 protein, CDR3 DNA. D genes are given only for firm matches.

J gene: TRBJ1-2; D gene: NA; V gene: TRBV6-6; CDR3 protein: CASSSTTVYGYTF; CDR3 DNA: TGTGCCAGCAGTTCAACGACAGTCTATGGCTACACCTTC
J gene: TRBJ1-5; D gene: TRBD1; V gene: TRBV7-9; CDR3 protein: CASSLGQGNQPQHF; CDR3 DNA: TGTGCCAGCAGCTTGGGACAGGGGAATCAGCCCCAGCATTTT
J gene: TRBJ1-5; D gene: TRBD1; V gene: TRBV30; CDR3 protein: CAWSRGPLEQPQHF; CDR3 DNA: TGTGCCTGGAGTAGGGGGCCCCTGGAACAGCCCCAGCATTTT
J gene: TRBJ1-1; D gene: TRBD1; V gene: TRBV6-1; CDR3 protein: CASSRDRVAEAFF; CDR3 DNA: TGTGCCAGCAGCCGGGACAGGGTAGCTGAAGCTTTCTTT
J gene: TRBJ2-2; D gene: TRBD2; V gene: TRBV19; CDR3 protein: CASSSGGAFTGELFF; CDR3 DNA: TGTGCCAGTAGTAGCGGGGGGGCCTTTACCGGGGAGCTGTTTTTT
J gene: TRBJ2-5; D gene: NA; V gene: TRBV7-3; CDR3 protein: CASSRTGGGETQYF; CDR3 DNA: TGTGCCAGCAGTCGAACAGGGGGGGGAGAGACCCAGTACTTC
J gene: TRBJ1-1; D gene: NA; V gene: TRBV27; CDR3 protein: CASSLGANTEAFF; CDR3 DNA: TGTGCCAGCAGTTTAGGGGCAAACACTGAAGCTTTCTTT
J gene: TRBJ1-3; D gene: NA; V gene: TRBV6-1; CDR3 protein: CASSATVSGNTIYF; CDR3 DNA: TGTGCCAGCAGTGCCACAGTCTCTGGAAACACCATATATTTT
J gene: TRBJ1-2; D gene: TRBD1; V gene: TRBV5-1; CDR3 protein: CATGTGANYGYTF; CDR3 DNA: TGCGCCACCGGGACAGGAGCTAACTATGGCTACACCTTC
J gene: TRBJ2-1; D gene: NA; V gene: TRBV2; CDR3 protein: CASRWQLAQPYNEQFF; CDR3 DNA: TGTGCCAGCAGGTGGCAACTAGCCCAACCCTACAATGAGCAGTTCTTC
J gene: TRBJ1-4; D gene: TRBD1; V gene: TRBV6-5; CDR3 protein: CASSHQGVMVGKLFF; CDR3 DNA: TGTGCCAGCAGCCATCAGGGGGTAATGGTGGGAAAACTGTTTTTT
J gene: TRBJ2-7; D gene: TRBD2; V gene: TRBV7-6; CDR3 protein: CASSRTSYEQYF; CDR3 DNA: TGTGCCAGCAGTAGGACTAGTTACGAGCAGTACTTC
J gene: TRBJ1-2; D gene: TRBD1; V gene: TRBV12-5; CDR3 protein: CASGWDRGPYTF; CDR3 DNA: TGTGCTAGTGGTTGGGACAGGGGCCCATACACCTTC
J gene: TRBJ2-3; D gene: TRBD1; V gene: TRBV6-1; CDR3 protein: CASSGGQRTQYF; CDR3 DNA: TGTGCCAGCAGTGGGGGACAGCGGACGCAGTATTTT
J gene: TRBJ1-1; D gene: NA; V gene: TRBV14; CDR3 protein: CASSQAWREGTEAFF; CDR3 DNA: TGTGCCAGCAGCCAAGCTTGGAGAGAGGGAACTGAAGCTTTCTTT
J gene: TRBJ1-2; D gene: NA; V gene: TRBV4-3; CDR3 protein: CASSQGGGLNYGYTF; CDR3 DNA: TGCGCCAGCAGCCAAGGGGGGGGGCTTAACTATGGCTACACCTTC
J gene: TRBJ1-1; D gene: TRBD1; V gene: TRBV18; CDR3 protein: CASFPGQGGTEAFF; CDR3 DNA: TGTGCCAGCTTCCCCGGACAGGGAGGAACTGAAGCTTTCTTT
J gene: TRBJ2-3; D gene: NA; V gene: TRBV19; CDR3 protein: CASSIRGSTDTQYF; CDR3 DNA: TGTGCCAGTAGTATACGGGGTAGCACAGATACGCAGTATTTT
J gene: TRBJ1-2; D gene: TRBD1; V gene: TRBV9; CDR3 protein: CASSVVGTGDGYTF; CDR3 DNA: TGTGCCAGCAGCGTAGTCGGGACAGGGGATGGCTACACCTTC
J gene: TRBJ1-5; D gene: NA; V gene: TRBV10-3; CDR3 protein: CASGEPRGQPQHF; CDR3 DNA: TGTGCCTCAGGAGAGCCCCGGGGTCAGCCCCAGCATTTT
J gene: TRBJ2-5; D gene: TRBD1; V gene: TRBV9; CDR3 protein: CASSVGTGQETQYF; CDR3 DNA: TGTGCCAGCAGCGTAGGGACAGGGCAAGAGACCCAGTACTTC
J gene: TRBJ1-1; D gene: NA; V gene: TRBV6-5; CDR3 protein: CASSYSNRPTGTEAFF; CDR3 DNA: TGTGCCAGCAGTTACTCGAACCGGCCTACGGGCACTGAAGCTTTCTTT
J gene: TRBJ1-2; D gene: NA; V gene: TRBV6-5; CDR3 protein: CASSPQGSYGYTF; CDR3 DNA: TGTGCCAGCAGCCCGCAGGGATCCTATGGCTACACCTTC